The TCR beta chain described here comes from a study of T cell repertoires in cytomegalovirus infection. Study information: Use of recently identified HLA-C-restricted and well-studied HLA-B-restricted CMV epitopes was part of the study. Both CMV infection and a matching HLA type were indicated by public TCR beta signatures.

TCRdb fed the reads into MiXCR, producing one record per CDR3 protein. This table has around 300,000 distinct CDR3 sequences, just under 25% appearing once. Study-wide results and caveats: HLA-C-restricted, CMV-specific TCR beta clonotypes were dominant ex vivo.

Germline-derived CDR1 and CDR2 are SNHLY and FYNNEI. The CDR3 loop spans 15 amino acids. The ends were cut back, 6 bases at V and 2 bases at J, with 16 bases in the middle. This clonotype has just a few counts. The antigen is unknown. This receptor was obtained from a human donor in good health (CMV status not recorded). Some clones in this sample may be carry-over from other donors' samples. The J gene is TRBJ2-5, the V gene TRBV2, with D perhaps matching TRBD1 (5 bases). The sequenced sample was cultured PBMCs, obtained from culture after CMV antigen stimulation. CDR3 in amino acids: CASSRLTGSQETQYF. For the CDR3, the DNA is TGTGCCAGCAGCCGATTAACAGGCTCACAAGAGACCCAGTACTTC.